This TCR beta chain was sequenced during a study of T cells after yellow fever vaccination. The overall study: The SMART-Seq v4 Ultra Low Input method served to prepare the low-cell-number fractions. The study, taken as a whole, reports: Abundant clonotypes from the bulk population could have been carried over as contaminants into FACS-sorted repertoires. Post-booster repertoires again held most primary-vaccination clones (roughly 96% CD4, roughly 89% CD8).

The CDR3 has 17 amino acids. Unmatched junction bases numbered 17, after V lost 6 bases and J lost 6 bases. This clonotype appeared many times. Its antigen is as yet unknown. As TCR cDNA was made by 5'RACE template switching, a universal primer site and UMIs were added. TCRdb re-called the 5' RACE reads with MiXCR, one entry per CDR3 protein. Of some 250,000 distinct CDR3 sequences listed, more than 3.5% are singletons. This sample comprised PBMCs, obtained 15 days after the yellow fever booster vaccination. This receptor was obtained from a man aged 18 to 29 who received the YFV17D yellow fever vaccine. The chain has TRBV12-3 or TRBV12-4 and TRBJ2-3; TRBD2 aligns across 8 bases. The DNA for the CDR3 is TGTGCCAGCAGACCCGGCTGGGCTAGCGGGCGCGTCGATACGCAGTATTTT. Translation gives CASRPGWASGRVDTQYF.